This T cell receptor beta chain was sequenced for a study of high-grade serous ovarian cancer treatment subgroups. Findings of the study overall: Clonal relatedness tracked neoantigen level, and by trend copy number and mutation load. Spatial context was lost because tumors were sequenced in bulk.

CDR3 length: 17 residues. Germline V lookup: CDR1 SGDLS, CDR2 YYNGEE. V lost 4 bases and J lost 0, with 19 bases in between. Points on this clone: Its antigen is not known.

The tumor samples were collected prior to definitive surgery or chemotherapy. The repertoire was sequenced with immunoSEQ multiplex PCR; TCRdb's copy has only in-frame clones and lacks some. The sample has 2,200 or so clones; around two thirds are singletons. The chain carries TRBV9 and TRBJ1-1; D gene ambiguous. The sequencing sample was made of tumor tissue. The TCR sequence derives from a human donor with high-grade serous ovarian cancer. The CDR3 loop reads CASSPRPWEPLNTEAFF. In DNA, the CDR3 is TGTGCCAGCAGCCCCCGACCCTGGGAACCTCTGAACACTGAAGCTTTCTTT. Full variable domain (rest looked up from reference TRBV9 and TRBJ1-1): DSGVTQTPKHLITATGQRVTLRCSPRSGDLSVYWYQQSLDQGLQFLIQYYNGEERAKGNILERFSAQQFPDLHSELNLSSLELGDSALYFCASSPRPWEPLNTEAFFGQGTRLTVV.